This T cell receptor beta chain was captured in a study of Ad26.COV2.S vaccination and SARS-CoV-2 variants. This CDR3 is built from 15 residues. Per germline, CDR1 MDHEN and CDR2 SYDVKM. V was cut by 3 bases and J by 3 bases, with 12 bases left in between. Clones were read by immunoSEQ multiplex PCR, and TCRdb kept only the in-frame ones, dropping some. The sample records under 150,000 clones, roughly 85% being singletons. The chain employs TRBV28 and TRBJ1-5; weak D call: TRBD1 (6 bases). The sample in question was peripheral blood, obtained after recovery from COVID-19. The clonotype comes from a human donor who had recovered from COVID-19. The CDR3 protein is CASSLQTGNNQPQHF. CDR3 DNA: TGTGCCAGCAGTTTGCAGACAGGTAACAATCAGCCCCAGCATTTT. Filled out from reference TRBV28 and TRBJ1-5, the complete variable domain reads DVKVTQSSRYLVKRTGEKVFLECVQDMDHENMFWYRQDPGLGLRLIYFSYDVKMKEKGDIPEGYSVSREKKERFSLILESASTNQTSMYLCASSLQTGNNQPQHFGDGTRLSIL.